This T cell receptor (beta chain) was observed in a study of shared T cell receptors in the human thymus. Profiling relied on immunoSEQ multiplex PCR, and the TCRdb table lists in-frame clones only, not all of them. The sample has approximately 490,000 clones; about 84% are singletons. The CDR3 runs 16 residues. V shed 3 bases and J shed 5 bases, with 20 bases lying between them. Germline loops: CDR1 SGHNT, CDR2 YYREEE (reference sequence). This same sample was also part of a study on human thymus T cells. As that study records: Thymus tissue was removed during corrective cardiac surgery. In unrelated individuals, thymic repertoires overlapped highly, according to related research.

Sequencing input: thymocytes. The chain has TRBV5-4 and TRBJ1-1, with D perhaps TRBD1 (5 bases). The clonotype originates from a boy under three years old with a congenital heart defect. CDR3 sequence: CASSSFKKQGVTEAFF. CDR3 DNA: TGTGCCAGCAGCTCATTTAAAAAACAAGGGGTGACTGAAGCTTTCTTT.